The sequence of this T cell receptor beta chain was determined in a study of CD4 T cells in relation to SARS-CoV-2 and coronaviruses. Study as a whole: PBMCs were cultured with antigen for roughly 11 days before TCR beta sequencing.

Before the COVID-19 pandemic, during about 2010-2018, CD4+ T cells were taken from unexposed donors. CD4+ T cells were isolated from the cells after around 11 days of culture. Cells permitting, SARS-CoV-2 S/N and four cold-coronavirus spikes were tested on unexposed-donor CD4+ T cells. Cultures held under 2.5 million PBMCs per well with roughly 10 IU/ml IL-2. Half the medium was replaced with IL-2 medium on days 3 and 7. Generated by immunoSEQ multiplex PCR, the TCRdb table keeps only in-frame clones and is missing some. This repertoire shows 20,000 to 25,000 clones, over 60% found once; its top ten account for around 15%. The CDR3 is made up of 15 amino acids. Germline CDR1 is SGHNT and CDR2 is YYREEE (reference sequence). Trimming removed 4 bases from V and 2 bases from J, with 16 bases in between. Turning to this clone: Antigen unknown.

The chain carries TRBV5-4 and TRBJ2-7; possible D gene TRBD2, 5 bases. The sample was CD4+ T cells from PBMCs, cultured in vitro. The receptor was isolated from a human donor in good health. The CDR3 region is CASSLGISETYEQYF. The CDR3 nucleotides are TGTGCCAGCAGCCTAGGTATTAGCGAGACCTACGAGCAGTACTTC. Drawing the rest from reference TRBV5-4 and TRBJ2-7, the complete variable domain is ETGVTQSPTHLIKTRGQQVTLRCSSQSGHNTVSWYQQALGQGPQFIFQYYREEENGRGNFPPRFSGLQFPNYSSELNVNALELDDSALYLCASSLGISETYEQYFGPGTRLTVT.